The rows below give T cell receptor beta chains drawn from one sample of a study of T-cell memory formation after mild COVID-19. Each CDR3 protein gets one entry after TCRdb re-called the 5' RACE reads with MiXCR. The sample records under 300,000 distinct CDR3 sequences, 7.5% to 9.5% being singletons. The specimen sequenced was PBMCs or a T cell subset sorted from them (not recorded which). The source of these receptors is a young man who had mild COVID-19 (a few samples of this study predate the infection). Cell type and time point are not known. Each CDR3 is given with its conserved first and last residue. D genes are given only for firm matches. Not every row has a clone size; where given, it reads once, few, many or a size class.

>TRBJ2-3|few|NA|TRBV7-6
CASSSVDRTDTQYF
TGTGCCAGCAGCTCCGTAGACAGAACAGATACGCAGTATTTT
>TRBJ2-6|few|TRBD1|TRBV5-1
CASSTTGDAGANVLTF
TGCGCCAGCAGCACGACAGGGGATGCTGGGGCCAACGTCCTGACTTTC
>TRBJ2-5|few|NA|TRBV23-1
CASSPGTPPVQETQYF
TGCGCCAGCAGTCCCGGGACCCCGCCCGTACAAGAGACCCAGTACTTC
>TRBJ1-2|NA|NA|TRBV5-1
CASSTSGRGYGYTF
TGCGCCAGCAGCACGTCGGGTCGGGGCTATGGCTACACCTTC
>TRBJ1-1|few|NA|TRBV7-9
CASSLFLPPGPTLLHTEAFF
TGTGCCAGCAGCTTATTTCTCCCTCCGGGTCCTACTCTCTTGCACACTGAAGCTTTCTTT
>TRBJ2-1|few|TRBD2|TRBV4-2
CASSPRTSGGDEQFF
TGTGCCAGCAGCCCTCGGACTAGCGGGGGGGATGAGCAGTTCTTC
>TRBJ2-5|many|NA|TRBV19
CASSIGDGYQETQYF
TGTGCCAGTAGTATAGGGGACGGGTACCAAGAGACCCAGTACTTC
>TRBJ2-7|few|NA|TRBV29-1
CSVELLDSYEQYF
TGCAGCGTCGAGCTACTGGACTCCTACGAGCAGTACTTC
>TRBJ2-5|many|TRBD2|TRBV29-1
CSGLAGGETQYF
TGCAGCGGACTAGCGGGGGGTGAGACCCAGTACTTC
>TRBJ2-3|few|NA|TRBV6-5
CASSYGFGNTDTQYF
TGTGCCAGCAGTTACGGGTTCGGTAACACAGATACGCAGTATTTT
>TRBJ2-3|NA|NA|TRBV5-1
CASSPRLDPTDTQYF
TGCGCCAGCAGCCCTCGACTGGACCCCACAGATACGCAGTATTTT
>TRBJ2-2|few|NA|TRBV7-2
CASSWAIRGTGELFF
TGTGCCAGCAGCTGGGCTATTAGGGGCACCGGGGAGCTGTTTTTT
>TRBJ2-5|NA|TRBD1|TRBV11-2
CASSSGTGGMAQYF
TGTGCCAGCAGCTCCGGGACAGGGGGGATGGCCCAGTACTTC
>TRBJ2-5|few|TRBD2|TRBV7-3
CASSLGPGGTGREETQYF
TGTGCCAGCAGCTTGGGTCCCGGTGGGACTGGGAGGGAAGAGACCCAGTACTTC
>TRBJ2-7|NA|NA|TRBV9
CASSVGGFYEQYF
TGTGCCAGCAGCGTAGGAGGGTTCTACGAGCAGTACTTC
>TRBJ1-1|NA|NA|TRBV27
CASSFGLEAFF
TGTGCCAGCAGTTTTGGCTTGGAAGCTTTCTTT
>TRBJ2-3|many|TRBD2|TRBV6-6
CASRSGLAGRTDTQYF
TGTGCCAGCAGATCCGGTCTAGCGGGGCGCACAGATACGCAGTATTTT
>TRBJ2-3|NA|NA|TRBV6-6
CASSQQLTDTQYF
TGTGCCAGCAGTCAACAGCTCACAGATACGCAGTATTTT
>TRBJ1-2|few|TRBD1|TRBV5-1
CASSTGQGTPNYGYTF
TGCGCCAGCAGCACGGGACAGGGGACTCCTAACTATGGCTACACCTTC
>TRBJ2-2|few|TRBD1|TRBV27
CASSLWTGGEAGELFF
TGTGCCAGCAGTTTATGGACAGGGGGTGAAGCCGGGGAGCTGTTTTTT
>TRBJ1-1|NA|NA|TRBV4-2
CASSQEVWNTAFF
TGTGCCAGCAGCCAAGAGGTATGGAATACAGCTTTCTTT
>TRBJ2-3|few|NA|TRBV10-3
CAISEGGDSEVDTQYF
TGTGCCATCAGTGAGGGGGGGGACAGTGAAGTAGATACGCAGTATTTT
>TRBJ2-1|few|NA|TRBV6-1
CASNGGPYNEQFF
TGTGCCAGCAATGGGGGGCCCTACAATGAGCAGTTCTTC
>TRBJ2-1|many|NA|TRBV12-3/TRBV12-4
CASSLSSGGKTYNEQFF
TGTGCCAGCAGTTTGAGTTCGGGGGGCAAAACCTACAATGAGCAGTTCTTC
>TRBJ1-5|few|TRBD1|TRBV12-3/TRBV12-4
CASSPDRGGGAQHF
TGTGCCAGCAGTCCCGACAGGGGGGGAGGGGCCCAGCATTTT
>TRBJ1-1|few|TRBD1|TRBV19
CASSTRDSRTTEAFF
TGTGCCAGTAGTACTCGGGACAGTCGGACCACTGAAGCTTTCTTT
>TRBJ1-6|few|NA|TRBV27
CASSFGGYNSPLHF
TGTGCCAGCAGTTTTGGGGGTTATAATTCACCCCTCCACTTT
>TRBJ2-3|NA|NA|TRBV21-1
CASSKENVPDTQYF
TGTGCCAGCAGCAAAGAGAATGTCCCAGATACGCAGTATTTT
>TRBJ1-5|many|TRBD1|TRBV7-2
CASSFSGTGGNQPQHF
TGTGCCAGCAGCTTCTCCGGGACAGGGGGCAATCAGCCCCAGCATTTT
>TRBJ1-6|NA|TRBD1|TRBV6-5
CASSFTGQGSANSPLHF
TGTGCCAGTTCCTTCACTGGACAGGGGTCGGCTAATTCACCCCTCCACTTT
>TRBJ1-1|few|NA|TRBV9
CASSPMGTGNTEAFF
TGTGCCAGCAGCCCCATGGGGACGGGGAACACTGAAGCTTTCTTT
>TRBJ2-3|many|NA|TRBV7-9
CASSLPGSTDTQYF
TGTGCCAGCAGCTTGCCAGGGAGCACAGATACGCAGTATTTT
>TRBJ2-1|few|TRBD1|TRBV7-2
CASSGQGKSSYNEQFF
TGTGCCAGCAGTGGACAGGGGAAAAGCTCCTACAATGAGCAGTTCTTC
>TRBJ2-7|NA|NA|TRBV5-1
CASSSGGGLTYEQYF
TGCGCCAGCAGCTCCGGTGGGGGCCTAACCTACGAGCAGTACTTC
>TRBJ2-2|few|NA|TRBV11-2
CASSFGTPPELFF
TGTGCCAGCAGCTTCGGGACCCCGCCGGAGCTGTTTTTT
>TRBJ2-1|NA|TRBD2|TRBV7-2
CASSLGAGGHYNEQFF
TGTGCCAGCAGCTTAGGGGCGGGGGGACATTACAATGAGCAGTTCTTC
>TRBJ2-1|many|NA|TRBV24-1
CATSDYGSANNEQFF
TGTGCCACCAGTGATTATGGCTCAGCTAACAATGAGCAGTTCTTC
>TRBJ1-3|NA|NA|TRBV7-6
CASSPVSVSSGNTIYF
TGTGCCAGCAGCCCCGTTTCAGTGTCCTCTGGAAACACCATATATTTT
>TRBJ1-2|NA|NA|TRBV29-1
CSVARSQGYGYTF
TGCAGCGTTGCCAGGTCTCAGGGCTATGGCTACACCTTC
>TRBJ1-1|few|TRBD1|TRBV29-1
CSGDRVPPEAFF
TGCAGCGGGGACAGGGTACCCCCTGAAGCTTTCTTT
>TRBJ2-7|few|NA|TRBV4-3
CASSQGHLKAYEQYF
TGCGCCAGCAGCCAGGGACACCTGAAAGCCTACGAGCAGTACTTC
>TRBJ2-5|few|TRBD2|TRBV5-1
CASSLAGNWGETQYF
TGCGCCAGCAGCTTAGCGGGGAATTGGGGAGAGACCCAGTACTTC
>TRBJ2-1|many|NA|TRBV12-3/TRBV12-4
CASSLRRIYNEQFF
TGTGCCAGCAGTTTACGCCGGATCTACAATGAGCAGTTCTTC
>TRBJ2-1|many|NA|TRBV6-6
CASSYSTGEQFF
TGTGCCAGCAGTTACTCGACGGGTGAGCAGTTCTTC
>TRBJ2-5|few|TRBD2|TRBV7-8
CASSPWGGGGETQYF
TGTGCCAGCAGCCCGTGGGGCGGGGGGGGAGAGACCCAGTACTTC
>TRBJ2-3|NA|TRBD2|TRBV12-3/TRBV12-4
CASSSRLAGGLSTDTQYF
TGTGCCAGCAGTTCCCGACTAGCGGGGGGTCTTAGCACAGATACGCAGTATTTT
>TRBJ1-5|few|TRBD1|TRBV29-1
CSVSRDRAGQPQHF
TGCAGCGTGAGCCGGGACAGGGCAGGACAGCCCCAGCATTTT
>TRBJ2-5|many|TRBD2|TRBV6-6
CASSYSRTSGGRETQYF
TGTGCCAGCAGTTACTCCCGGACTAGCGGGGGGCGAGAGACCCAGTACTTC
>TRBJ2-3|NA|TRBD1|TRBV24-1
CATSETKTGTGGSDTQYF
TGTGCCACCAGTGAGACAAAAACCGGGACAGGGGGATCAGATACGCAGTATTTT
>TRBJ1-1|few|NA|TRBV7-2
CASSSGGMNTEAFF
TGTGCCAGCAGTTCTGGGGGTATGAACACTGAAGCTTTCTTT
>TRBJ2-5|NA|NA|TRBV18
CASSGGVQETQYF
TGTGCCAGCTCCGGAGGTGTCCAAGAGACCCAGTACTTC
>TRBJ2-2|NA|NA|TRBV28
CASRWGLSEELFF
TGTGCCAGCAGATGGGGACTCAGTGAGGAGCTGTTTTTT
>TRBJ2-2|NA|NA|TRBV6-5
CASSPRRVSTGELFF
TGTGCCAGCAGTCCGAGGAGGGTGAGCACCGGGGAGCTGTTTTTT
>TRBJ2-3|few|NA|TRBV9
CASSSPGRGTDTQYF
TGTGCCAGCAGCTCCCCCGGGCGTGGCACAGATACGCAGTATTTT
>TRBJ2-5|few|TRBD1|TRBV20-1
CSVRGLDRGQETQYF
TGCAGTGTTAGGGGCCTCGACAGGGGCCAAGAGACCCAGTACTTC
>TRBJ1-5|many|NA|TRBV12-3/TRBV12-4
CASSVLGQGNQQPQHF
TGTGCCAGCAGTGTCCTGGGGCAGGGGAATCAACAGCCCCAGCATTTT
>TRBJ2-1|few|TRBD2|TRBV19
CASSMDPTSGVTFLSYNEQFF
TGTGCCAGTAGTATGGACCCGACTAGCGGGGTTACTTTTCTCTCCTACAATGAGCAGTTCTTC
>TRBJ2-5|few|NA|TRBV7-2
CASSLSGVSETQYF
TGTGCCAGCAGCTTATCCGGGGTTTCCGAGACCCAGTACTTC
>TRBJ1-3|few|NA|TRBV7-7
CASSSKIGSGNTIYF
TGTGCCAGCAGCTCAAAGATTGGGTCTGGAAACACCATATATTTT